These 27 T cell receptor beta chains share one sample of origin, sequenced in a study of identical twins (dated by TCRdb to the mid-2010s). The library was built by means of 5' RACE. Sequencing relied on an Illumina HiSeq 2000. The public reads were quality trimmed at Q25 with fastp and then assembled into clones with MiXCR by TCRdb, keeping productive beta chains. Each CDR3 protein gets just one entry, which takes the most common genes and DNA from the rows behind it. This sample is represented by approximately 490,000 distinct CDR3 sequences; about 22% of them were singletons. The ten largest clones represent approximately 0.49% of the sample. In addition, the sample was reused for a study of yellow fever vaccine responses in identical twins.

The sequencing input was CD4+ T cells sorted from blood. These TCRs come from a woman under 30 in good health.

The chain recombines TRBV5-1 with TRBJ2-5; weak D call: TRBD1 (6 bases). The germline V and J ends were trimmed by 4 bases and 5 bases, with 15 bases remaining between them. CDR3 length: 14 residues. CDR1 is SGHRS and CDR2 is YFSETQ in the germline V gene. The CDR3 is CASSPGHSGETQYF. Written as DNA, the CDR3 is TGCGCCAGCAGCCCGGGACATTCCGGGGAGACCCAGTACTTC.

This clonotype has a count of ten or more. CDR3 bases: TGTGCCACCAGTGATTCGGGCGGGCAAGAGACCCAGTACTTC. This sequence encodes CATSDSGGQETQYF. The chain links TRBV24-1 to TRBJ2-5; D might be TRBD2 (5 bases). The V gene lost 2 bases and the J gene lost 2 bases, with 8 bases spanning the gap. Germline CDR1 is KGHDR and CDR2 is SFDVKD. The CDR3 contains 14 residues.

J is TRBJ1-2 and V is TRBV28; D might be TRBD1 (6 bases). This CDR3 is 11 amino acids long. Germline CDR1 MDHEN, CDR2 SYDVKM. V was trimmed by 4 bases and J by 7 bases, leaving 7 bases between them. As DNA, the CDR3 is TGTGCCAGCAGTTGGGGGGCTGGCTACACCTTC. Encoded protein: CASSWGAGYTF.

There are a few counts of this clonotype. V usage is TRBV12-3 or TRBV12-4 and J usage is TRBJ1-3; no clear D. The CDR3 consists of 15 residues. V was trimmed by 3 bases and J by 0 bases, leaving 9 bases between them. CDR3 DNA sequence: TGTGCCAGCAGTTTTTTACAGAACTCTGGAAACACCATATATTTT. Its translation is CASSFLQNSGNTIYF.

The chain is built from TRBV3-1 and TRBJ2-2; TRBD1 is a possible D gene (6 bases). The germline V gene encodes CDR1 LGHDT and CDR2 YNNKEL (reference sequence). The CDR3 is made up of 15 amino acids. Trimming removed 0 bases from V and 8 bases from J, with 13 bases in between. CDR3: CASSQDSRGRGELFF. DNA for the CDR3: TGTGCCAGCAGCCAAGATAGCAGGGGACGAGGGGAGCTGTTTTTT.

This clonotype occurred a few times. A read error may produce the germline difference seen at one junction end. CDR3 region: CASREVGWGLSDTQYF. DNA of the CDR3: TGTGCCAGCAGGGAAGTAGGGTGGGGCCTTTCGGATACGCAGTATTTT. The chain recombines TRBV6-1 with TRBJ2-3; possibly TRBD1 for D (5 bases). Germline V gene data show CDR1 as MNHNS and CDR2 as SASEGT. This CDR3 spans 16 amino acids.

A few counts support this clonotype. This rearrangement joins TRBV5-1 to TRBJ2-1, with D possibly TRBD1 on 6 matching bases. Between the trimmed V and J ends, which lost 0 bases and 8 bases, there was a span of 15 bases. The CDR3 has 15 residues. The germline gives CDR1 SGHRS, CDR2 YFSETQ. CDR3 sequence reads: CASSLAQGLFDEQFF. DNA for the CDR3: TGCGCCAGCAGCTTGGCGCAGGGGTTGTTCGATGAGCAGTTCTTC.

This clonotype was recorded a few times. This chain joins TRBV7-2 and TRBJ2-2; D perhaps matches TRBD1 (6 bases). Germline loops: CDR1 SGHTA, CDR2 FQGNSA. V was clipped by 3 bases and J by 6 bases, with 20 bases between them. The CDR3 consists of 17 residues. CDR3 nucleotide sequence: TGTGCCAGCAGCTTCCTCCCCCCAGGGGTTGGAGCCGGGGAGCTGTTTTTT. Translation gives CASSFLPPGVGAGELFF.

This sequence joins TRBV7-9 and TRBJ2-7; 7 bases align to TRBD1. V shed 1 base and J 6 bases; nucleotides not matched to a gene: 9. The CDR3 has 15 amino acids. Germline CDR1 SEHNR, CDR2 FQNEAQ (reference sequence). CDR3 nucleotide sequence: TGTGCCAGCAGCTTAGGTATCGGGACAGCAGGCGAGCAGTACGTC. Its protein is CASSLGIGTAGEQYV.

The chain links TRBV11-2 to TRBJ2-7; 11 bases fit TRBD2. V dropped 5 bases and J dropped 2; count of bases not matched to a gene: 5. The CDR3 has 15 residues. Germline CDR1 SGHAT, CDR2 FQNNGV. The CDR3 is CASSLGLAVPYEQYF. The CDR3, as DNA: TGTGCCAGCAGCCTGGGACTAGCGGTGCCCTACGAGCAGTACTTC.

DNA of the CDR3: TGTGCCAGCAGTAGGACTAGCGGGGGGGTCTACAATGAGCAGTTCTTC. Translated, it gives CASSRTSGGVYNEQFF. The chain employs TRBV6-1 and TRBJ2-1, with 15 nucleotides matching TRBD2. The V gene end was trimmed by 5 bases and the J gene end by 3 bases; junction bases not matched to a gene: 2. The germline V gene encodes CDR1 MNHNS and CDR2 SASEGT. The CDR3 is made up of 16 amino acids.

The chain combines TRBV5-6 with TRBJ2-1; TRBD2 aligns across 7 bases. This CDR3 has 14 residues. CDR1 and CDR2 (germline): SGHDT, YYEEEE. Trimming cost V 4 bases and J 4 bases; bases outside gene matches: 5. The CDR3 DNA is TGTGCCAGCAGCCCCACTAGCGTTTACAATGAGCAGTTCTTC. It yields the protein CASSPTSVYNEQFF.

V is TRBV28 and J is TRBJ2-7; TRBD1 matches 9 bases. With V trimmed by 3 bases and J by 3 bases, 12 bases remained unmatched. The V gene's germline CDR1 is MDHEN and CDR2 SYDVKM. The CDR3 totals 17 residues. CDR3 sequence (DNA): TGTGCCAGCAGTTTTGGGCTAAGGAGGGACAGGGTCTACGAGCAGTACGTC. Translation gives CASSFGLRRDRVYEQYV.

J is TRBJ2-7 and V is TRBV20-1, with TRBD2 matching 10 bases. CDR1 DFQATT and CDR2 SNEGSKA come from the germline V gene (reference sequence). Unmatched junction bases numbered 9, after V lost 3 bases and J lost 7 bases. CDR3 size: 14 residues. The CDR3 coding sequence is TGCAGTGCTAGGCTCGCGGCGGGACTAGCGGAGCAGTACTTC. It yields the protein CSARLAAGLAEQYF.

This chain joins TRBV4-2 and TRBJ2-2; D may match TRBD1 or TRBD2 (5 bases each). Trimming shortened V by 0 bases and J by 7 bases, and 12 bases separated the two germline ends. Germline assignment: CDR1 LGHNA and CDR2 YNFKEQ. The CDR3 is 15 amino acids. This CDR3 is CASSQESGRGGELFF. CDR3 DNA sequence: TGTGCCAGCAGCCAAGAGAGCGGAAGGGGCGGGGAGCTGTTTTTT.

This clonotype showed up just a few times. The rearrangement joins TRBV6-1 to TRBJ2-7, with a weak D call TRBD1 (6 bases). The CDR3 runs to 15 residues. The germline V gene has CDR1 MNHNS and CDR2 SASEGT. Trimming removed 0 bases at V and 4 bases at J, with 13 bases between. CDR3 loop: CASSEAWGRGYEQYF. In DNA form, the CDR3 reads TGTGCCAGCAGTGAAGCCTGGGGGCGAGGTTACGAGCAGTACTTC.

The chain is built from TRBV19 and TRBJ1-1, with TRBD1 matching 8 bases. Looked up from germline, CDR1 is LNHDA and CDR2 is SQIVND (reference sequence). V trimming: 4 bases; J trimming: 4 bases; junction bases outside the gene matches: 5. The CDR3 runs 14 residues. CDR3 bases: TGTGCCAGTAGTAGCGACAGGGGTATCACTGAAGCTTTCTTT. Its translation is CASSSDRGITEAFF.

The CDR3 loop reads CASHLGTGATNTGELFF. CDR3 bases: TGTGCCAGCCACCTAGGGACAGGGGCCACGAACACCGGGGAGCTGTTTTTT. The rearrangement joins TRBV28 to TRBJ2-2; 10 bases line up with TRBD1. Per the germline V gene, CDR1 is MDHEN and CDR2 is SYDVKM. The J segment lost 0 bases and the V segment lost 8 bases, leaving 9 bases of the junction unmatched. The CDR3 runs 17 residues.

Only a few counts were recorded for this clonotype. This sequence joins TRBV9 and TRBJ2-5; TRBD2 aligns across 14 bases. There are 15 residues in the CDR3. The J segment lost 5 bases and the V segment lost 3 bases, leaving 3 bases of the junction unmatched. The germline V gene has CDR1 SGDLS and CDR2 YYNGEE. CDR3 sequence (DNA): TGTGCCAGCAGCGGACTAGCGGGAGGGCGGGAGACCCAGTACTTC. This gives the protein CASSGLAGGRETQYF. Filled out from reference TRBV9 and TRBJ2-5, the complete variable domain reads DSGVTQTPKHLITATGQRVTLRCSPRSGDLSVYWYQQSLDQGLQFLIQYYNGEERAKGNILERFSAQQFPDLHSELNLSSLELGDSALYFCASSGLAGGRETQYFGPGTRLLVL.

This clonotype was counted ten times or more. The chain uses TRBV5-1 and TRBJ2-1; a weak D match, TRBD2 (6 bases). This CDR3 is built from 14 residues. The V gene's germline CDR1 is SGHRS and CDR2 YFSETQ. V was trimmed by 4 bases and J by 0 bases, leaving 8 bases between them. The CDR3 coding sequence is TGCGCCAGCAGCGCCGGGGGCTCCTACAATGAGCAGTTCTTC. Encoded protein: CASSAGGSYNEQFF.

This clonotype appeared a few times. CDR3 nucleotides: TGCGCCAGCAGCGGCGTGACCACCCCGAGCGAGACCCAGTACTTC. It encodes CASSGVTTPSETQYF. The chain couples TRBV4-1 to TRBJ2-5, with D unresolved. In germline, CDR1 is MGHRA, CDR2 YSYEKL. V was cut by 5 bases and J by 5 bases, with 18 bases left in between. The CDR3 spans 15 residues.

In this sample, this clonotype turned up a few times. The rearrangement links TRBV6-1 to TRBJ2-4; 9 nucleotides align to TRBD1. V was pared by 5 bases and J by 4 bases, with 3 bases of the junction left unmatched. The CDR3 extends over 14 amino acids. The germline V gene has CDR1 MNHNS and CDR2 SASEGT. The CDR3 here is CASSRDRGKNIQYF. The CDR3 DNA sequence: TGTGCCAGCAGTCGCGACAGGGGGAAAAACATTCAGTACTTC.

There are a few counts of this clonotype. The V gene is TRBV20-1, the J gene TRBJ2-2; 9 bases line up with TRBD1. This CDR3 spans 15 amino acids. Germline CDR1 and CDR2: DFQATT and SNEGSKA (reference sequence). Trimming took 4 bases from V and 2 from J; bases not matched to a gene: 5. The CDR3 is CSANRDRVNTGELFF. The CDR3 DNA reads TGCAGTGCTAACCGGGACAGGGTCAACACCGGGGAGCTGTTTTTT.

This clonotype was counted between two and nine times. This chain links TRBV9 with TRBJ1-3; possibly TRBD1 for D (6 bases). The germline V gene encodes CDR1 SGDLS and CDR2 YYNGEE. Trimming took 1 base from V and 3 from J, leaving 11 bases between them. There are 15 residues in the CDR3. CDR3 sequence (DNA): TGTGCCAGCAGCGTAAGGGGGGATTATGGAAACACCATATATTTT. This gives the protein CASSVRGDYGNTIYF.

This clonotype occurred a few times. The chain employs TRBV3-1 and TRBJ2-7; the match to TRBD2 covers 8 bases. This CDR3 has 12 residues. Germline V gene sequence: CDR1 LGHDT, CDR2 YNNKEL (reference sequence). V was clipped by 3 bases and J by 6 bases; unmatched bases: 1. CDR3 loop: CASSHAGGEQYF. In nucleotides, the CDR3 is TGTGCCAGCAGCCACGCGGGAGGCGAGCAGTACTTC.

This clonotype showed up just a few times. The chain has TRBV3-1 and TRBJ2-1; TRBD2 agrees at 8 bases. This CDR3 comprises 17 residues. With 4 bases clipped from V and 8 bases from J, the junction kept 16 bases outside the gene matches. Germline V gives CDR1 LGHDT, CDR2 YNNKEL (reference sequence). The CDR3 sequence: CASSPRGAGEQRHEQFF. The CDR3 region has the DNA TGTGCCAGCAGCCCCCGAGGAGCGGGGGAGCAACGACATGAGCAGTTCTTC.

This chain links TRBV29-1 with TRBJ2-3; 12 bases fit TRBD1. The CDR3 consists of 16 residues. Germline-derived CDR1 and CDR2 are SQVTM and ANQGSEA. J gave up 3 bases and V 4 bases, and 8 bases lay outside the gene matches. The DNA for the CDR3 is TGCAGCGTTGCCGGGACAGGGGGCTGGGGGACAGATACGCAGTATTTT. Translation gives CSVAGTGGWGTDTQYF.